This T cell receptor beta chain was captured in a study of cytomegalovirus exposure and HLA in healthy donors. PCR employed 60 Vbeta and 13 Jbeta primers. The data were produced by immunoSEQ multiplex PCR, yet TCRdb's version contains in-frame clones alone and is incomplete. The sample lists 83,000 or so clones, 75% to 85% occurring once. A single count supports this clone. What it binds is not known. Study conclusions and caveats: Later, TCR association rates were found to vary by HLA locus, highest for DRB1 and lowest for HLA-C.

Sequences were obtained from PBMCs. The TCR sequence derives from a woman between 40 and 55 years old in good health and CMV-seropositive.

The CDR3, as DNA: TGTGCCAGCAGTGAAGTGGGGAGGATAGCAGCAGAGACCCAGTACTTC. Translating gives CASSEVGRIAAETQYF. The chain combines TRBV2 with TRBJ2-5; maybe TRBD2 (6 bases). V lost 1 base and J lost 4, with 16 bases in between. This CDR3 has 16 residues. Germline values: CDR1 SNHLY, CDR2 FYNNEI.